These 2 T cell receptor beta chains were sequenced from one sample in a study of T cells in Graves' hyperthyroidism and ophthalmopathy. There were TCR beta CDR3 regions amplified from RNA transcripts. HTBI primers drove first-round RT-PCR of the TCR CDR3. MiXCR, run by TCRdb on the multiplex PCR reads, gives a single entry per CDR3 protein. The sample lists fewer than 300,000 distinct CDR3 sequences; less than 30% were seen once. The sequencing sample was made of blood. Receptors originate from a middle-aged man with Graves' hyperthyroidism that later progressed to Graves' ophthalmopathy.

The chain uses TRBV29-1 and TRBJ2-5; 9 nucleotides line up with TRBD1. Germline CDR1 and CDR2: SQVTM and ANQGSEA. V shed 3 bases and J 4 bases; nucleotides not matched to a gene: 0. This CDR3 spans 12 amino acids. The DNA of the CDR3 is TGCAGCGTTGAGGACAGGGGAGAGACCCAGTACTTC. This encodes CSVEDRGETQYF. Based on the CDR3 plus reference TRBV29-1 and TRBJ2-5, the full variable domain is SAVISQKPSRDICQRGTSLTIQCQVDSQVTMMFWYRQQPGQSLTLIATANQGSEATYESGFVIDKFPISRPNLTFSTLTVSNMSPEDSSIYLCSVEDRGETQYFGPGTRLLVL.

This clonotype was detected ten times or more. The rearrangement uses TRBV4-1 and TRBJ1-1; tentatively, D is TRBD1 (6 bases). The CDR3 totals 14 residues. V lost 2 bases, J lost 1 base, and 8 bases lay in between. Per the germline V gene, CDR1 is MGHRA and CDR2 is YSYEKL. CDR3 DNA: TGCGCCAGCAGCCAACTGGGACAGAACACTGAAGCTTTCTTT. Protein product: CASSQLGQNTEAFF.